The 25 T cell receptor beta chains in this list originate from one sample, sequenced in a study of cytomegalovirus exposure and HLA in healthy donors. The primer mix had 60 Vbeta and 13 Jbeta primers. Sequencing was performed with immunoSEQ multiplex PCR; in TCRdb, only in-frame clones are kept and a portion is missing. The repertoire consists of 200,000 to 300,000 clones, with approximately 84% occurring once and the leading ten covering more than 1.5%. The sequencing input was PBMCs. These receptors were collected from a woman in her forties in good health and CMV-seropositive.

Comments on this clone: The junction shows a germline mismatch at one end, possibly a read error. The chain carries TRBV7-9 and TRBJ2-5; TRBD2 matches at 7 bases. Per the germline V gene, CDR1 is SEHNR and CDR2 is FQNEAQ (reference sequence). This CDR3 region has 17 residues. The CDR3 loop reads CSSSPHQRALEAGEQYF. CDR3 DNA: TGTTCCAGCAGCCCCCACCAGCGGGCACTAGAGGCGGGGGAGCAGTACTTC.

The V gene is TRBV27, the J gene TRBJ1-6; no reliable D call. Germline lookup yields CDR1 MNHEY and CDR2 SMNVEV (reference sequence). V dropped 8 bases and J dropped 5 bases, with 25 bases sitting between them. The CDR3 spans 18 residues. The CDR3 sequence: CASSRWVQAKVNNSPLHF. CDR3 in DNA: TGTGCCAGCTCAAGATGGGTCCAGGCGAAAGTGAATAATTCACCCCTCCACTTT.

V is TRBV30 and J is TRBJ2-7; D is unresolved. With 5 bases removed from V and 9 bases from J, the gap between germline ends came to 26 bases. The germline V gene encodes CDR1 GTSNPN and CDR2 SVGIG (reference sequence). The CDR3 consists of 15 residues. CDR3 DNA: TGTGCCTGGGCACGAGGTGGCAGTACACCTACGGGGCAGTACTTC. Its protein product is CAWARGGSTPTGQYF.

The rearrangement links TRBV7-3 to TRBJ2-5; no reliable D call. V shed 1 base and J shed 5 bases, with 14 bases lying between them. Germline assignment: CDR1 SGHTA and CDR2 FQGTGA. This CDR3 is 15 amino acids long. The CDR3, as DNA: TGTGCCAGCAGCTTAAGCCTTAGACGAGGCGAGACCCAGTACTTC. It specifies CASSLSLRRGETQYF.

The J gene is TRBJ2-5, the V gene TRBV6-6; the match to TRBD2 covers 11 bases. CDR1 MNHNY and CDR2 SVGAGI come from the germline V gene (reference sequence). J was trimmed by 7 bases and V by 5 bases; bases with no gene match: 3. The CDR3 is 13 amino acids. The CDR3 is CASSLSGRGTQYF. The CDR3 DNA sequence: TGTGCCAGCAGTCTTAGCGGGAGGGGGACCCAGTACTTC.

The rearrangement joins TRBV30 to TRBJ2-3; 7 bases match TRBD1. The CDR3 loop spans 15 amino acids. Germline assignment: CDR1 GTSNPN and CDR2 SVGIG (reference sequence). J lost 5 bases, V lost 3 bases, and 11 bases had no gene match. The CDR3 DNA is TGTGCCTGGAGGGGAACGACAGGGAAACAAGATACGCAGTATTTT. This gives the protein CAWRGTTGKQDTQYF.

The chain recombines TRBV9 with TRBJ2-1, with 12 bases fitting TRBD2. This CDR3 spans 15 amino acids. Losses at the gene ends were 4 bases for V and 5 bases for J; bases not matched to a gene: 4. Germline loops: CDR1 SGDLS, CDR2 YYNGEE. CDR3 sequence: CASSRRTSGDNEQFF. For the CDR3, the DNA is TGTGCCAGCAGCAGACGGACTAGCGGGGACAATGAGCAGTTCTTC. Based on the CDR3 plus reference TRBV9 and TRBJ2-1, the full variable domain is DSGVTQTPKHLITATGQRVTLRCSPRSGDLSVYWYQQSLDQGLQFLIQYYNGEERAKGNILERFSAQQFPDLHSELNLSSLELGDSALYFCASSRRTSGDNEQFFGPGTRLTVL.

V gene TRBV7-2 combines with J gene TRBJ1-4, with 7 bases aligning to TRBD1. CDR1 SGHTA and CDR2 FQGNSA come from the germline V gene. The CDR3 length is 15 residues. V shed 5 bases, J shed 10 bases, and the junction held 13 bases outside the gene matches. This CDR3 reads CASSAQTGSISKLFF. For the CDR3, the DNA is TGTGCCAGCAGCGCCCAGACAGGGTCTATCTCAAAACTGTTTTTT.

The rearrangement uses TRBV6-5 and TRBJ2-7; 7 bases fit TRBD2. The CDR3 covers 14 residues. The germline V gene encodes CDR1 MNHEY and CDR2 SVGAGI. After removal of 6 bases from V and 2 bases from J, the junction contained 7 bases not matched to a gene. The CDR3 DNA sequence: TGTGCCAGCAGCTCTAGCGGACTTCCCTACGAGCAGTACTTC. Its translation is CASSSSGLPYEQYF.

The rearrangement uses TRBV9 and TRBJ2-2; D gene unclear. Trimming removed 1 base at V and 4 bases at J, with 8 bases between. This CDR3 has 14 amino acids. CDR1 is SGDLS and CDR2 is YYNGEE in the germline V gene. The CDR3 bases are TGTGCCAGCAGCGTATCACAGATCACCGGGGAGCTGTTTTTT. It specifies CASSVSQITGELFF.

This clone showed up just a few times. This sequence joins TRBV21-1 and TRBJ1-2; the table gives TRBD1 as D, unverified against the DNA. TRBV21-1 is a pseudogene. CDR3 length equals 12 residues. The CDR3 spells CASSRQGCGYTF. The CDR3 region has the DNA TGTGCCAGCAGCCGGCAGGGCTGTGGCTACACCTTC.

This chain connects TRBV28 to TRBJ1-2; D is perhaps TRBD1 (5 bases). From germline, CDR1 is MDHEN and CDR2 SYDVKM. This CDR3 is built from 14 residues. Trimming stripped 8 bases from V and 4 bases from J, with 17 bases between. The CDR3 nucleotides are TGTGCCAGCTGGGGGGGTTTCCGCGGCTATGGCTACACCTTC. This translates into CASWGGFRGYGYTF.

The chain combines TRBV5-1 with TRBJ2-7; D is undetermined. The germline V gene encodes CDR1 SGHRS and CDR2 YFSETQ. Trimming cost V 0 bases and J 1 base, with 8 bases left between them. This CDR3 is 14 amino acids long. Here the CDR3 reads CASSLDSPSYEQYF. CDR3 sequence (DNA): TGCGCCAGCAGCTTGGACAGCCCATCCTACGAGCAGTACTTC.

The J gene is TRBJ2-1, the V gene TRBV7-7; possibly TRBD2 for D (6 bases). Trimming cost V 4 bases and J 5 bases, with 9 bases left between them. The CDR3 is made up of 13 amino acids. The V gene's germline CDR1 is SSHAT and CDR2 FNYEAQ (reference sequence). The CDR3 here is CASSSRLDNEQFF. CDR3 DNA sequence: TGTGCCAGCAGCTCCCGACTAGACAATGAGCAGTTCTTC.

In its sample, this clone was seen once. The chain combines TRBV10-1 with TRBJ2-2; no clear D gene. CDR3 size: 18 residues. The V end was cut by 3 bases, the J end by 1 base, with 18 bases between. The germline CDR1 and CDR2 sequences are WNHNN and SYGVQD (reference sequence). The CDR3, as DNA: TGCGCCAGCAGTGATAAGCGCCGGAACCATATGAACACCGGGGAGCTGTTTTTT. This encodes CASSDKRRNHMNTGELFF.

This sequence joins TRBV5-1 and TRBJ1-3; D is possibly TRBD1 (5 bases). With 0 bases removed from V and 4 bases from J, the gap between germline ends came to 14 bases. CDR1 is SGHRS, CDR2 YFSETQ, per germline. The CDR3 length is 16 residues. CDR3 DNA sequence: TGCGCCAGCAGCTTGGCCGGAGGGGCATACGGAAACACCATATATTTT. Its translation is CASSLAGGAYGNTIYF.

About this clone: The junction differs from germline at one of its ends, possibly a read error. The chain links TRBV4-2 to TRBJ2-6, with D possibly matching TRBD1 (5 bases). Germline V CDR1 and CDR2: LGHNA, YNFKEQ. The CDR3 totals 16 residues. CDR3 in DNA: TGTGCCAGCAGCCAAGAAGGGTCCCCTGGGGCCAACGGCCTGACTTTC. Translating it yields CASSQEGSPGANGLTF.

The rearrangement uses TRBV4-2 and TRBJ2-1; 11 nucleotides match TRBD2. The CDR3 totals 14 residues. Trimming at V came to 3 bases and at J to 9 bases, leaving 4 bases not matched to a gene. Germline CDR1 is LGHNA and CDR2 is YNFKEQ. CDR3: CASSQTGTSGEQFF. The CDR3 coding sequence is TGTGCCAGCAGCCAGACCGGGACTAGCGGTGAGCAGTTCTTC.

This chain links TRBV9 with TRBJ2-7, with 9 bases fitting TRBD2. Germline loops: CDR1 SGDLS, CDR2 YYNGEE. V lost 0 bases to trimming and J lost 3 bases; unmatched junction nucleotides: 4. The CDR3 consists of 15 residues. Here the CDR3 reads CASSVEASGIYEQYF. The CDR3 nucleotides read TGTGCCAGCAGCGTAGAAGCTAGCGGGATCTACGAGCAGTACTTC.

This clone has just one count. The CDR3, as DNA: TGTGCCAGCAGCCCCCAGGACAGCTTCCAAGAGACCCAGTACTTC. Protein: CASSPQDSFQETQYF. The gene calls are TRBV7-9 and TRBJ2-5, with a tentative D call TRBD1 (6 bases). The CDR3 consists of 15 residues. The germline V gene encodes CDR1 SEHNR and CDR2 FQNEAQ (reference sequence). Trimming took 5 bases from V and 1 from J, leaving 14 bases between them.

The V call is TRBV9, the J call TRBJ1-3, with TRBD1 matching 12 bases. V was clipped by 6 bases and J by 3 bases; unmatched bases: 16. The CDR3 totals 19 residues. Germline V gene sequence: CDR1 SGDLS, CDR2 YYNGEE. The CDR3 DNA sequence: TGTGCCAGCACCGATGGGGACAGGGGGCGCGGAGTTGTTGGAAACACCATATATTTT. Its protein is CASTDGDRGRGVVGNTIYF.

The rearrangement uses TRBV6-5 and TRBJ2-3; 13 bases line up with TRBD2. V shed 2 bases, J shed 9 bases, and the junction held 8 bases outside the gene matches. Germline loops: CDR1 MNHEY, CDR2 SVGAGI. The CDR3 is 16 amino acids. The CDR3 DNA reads TGTGCCAGCAGTTACCCCTCGACTAGCGGGAGGTCGACGCAGTATTTT. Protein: CASSYPSTSGRSTQYF.

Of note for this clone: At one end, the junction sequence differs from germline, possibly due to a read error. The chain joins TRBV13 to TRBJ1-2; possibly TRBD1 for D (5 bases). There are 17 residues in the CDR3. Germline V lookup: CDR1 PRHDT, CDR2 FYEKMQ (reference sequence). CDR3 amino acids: CASSVGGVTLGRPGYTF. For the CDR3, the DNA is TGTGCCAGCAGCGTAGGAGGGGTAACCCTAGGACGACCTGGCTACACCTTC. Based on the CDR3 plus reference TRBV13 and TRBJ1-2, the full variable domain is AAGVIQSPRHLIKEKRETATLKCYPIPRHDTVYWYQQGPGQDPQFLISFYEKMQSDKGSIPDRFSAQQFSDYHSELNMSSLELGDSALYFCASSVGGVTLGRPGYTFGSGTRLTVV.

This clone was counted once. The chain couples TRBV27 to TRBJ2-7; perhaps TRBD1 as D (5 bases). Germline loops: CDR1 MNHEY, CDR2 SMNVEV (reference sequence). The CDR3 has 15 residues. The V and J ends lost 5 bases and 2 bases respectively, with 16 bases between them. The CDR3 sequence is CASSDDRGTTYEQYF. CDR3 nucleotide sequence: TGTGCCAGCAGTGACGACAGAGGAACCACCTACGAGCAGTACTTC.

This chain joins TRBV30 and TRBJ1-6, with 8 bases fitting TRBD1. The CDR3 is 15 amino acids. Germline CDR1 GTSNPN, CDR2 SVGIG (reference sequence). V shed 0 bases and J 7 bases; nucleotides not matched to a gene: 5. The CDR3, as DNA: TGTGCCTGGAGTGTTTCTGGACAGGGAAATTCACCCCTCCACTTT. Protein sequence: CAWSVSGQGNSPLHF.